Listed here are 24 T cell receptor beta chains from one sample, sequenced in a study of regulatory T cells in long-lasting Graves disease. The time point denotes: persistent/refractory GD, antithyroid drugs over 5 years with positive TRAb. PBMCs provided the RNA from which the TCR library was made. CDR3-region Arm-PCR and iRepertoire HTBI primers produced the TCR beta libraries. Each CDR3 protein is one row after TCRdb ran MiXCR on the multiplex PCR reads. The sample holds 700,000 or so distinct CDR3 sequences, about 30% seen once. The sequenced sample was peripheral blood mononuclear cells (PBMCs), obtained when the disease was refractory, from a patient treated with antithyroid drugs. These receptors came from a female donor with Graves disease.

The V and J genes are TRBV11-1 and TRBJ2-5; 8 positions agree with TRBD1. The CDR3 spans 14 residues. The V gene end was trimmed by 8 bases and the J gene end by 4 bases; junction bases not matched to a gene: 9. In germline, CDR1 is SGHAT, CDR2 FQDESV (reference sequence). CDR3 protein: CASARQGLSETQYF. CDR3 DNA sequence: TGTGCCAGCGCAAGACAGGGGTTGTCAGAGACCCAGTACTTC.

This clonotype was seen a few times. This chain joins TRBV20-1 and TRBJ2-6; no definite D call. The length of the CDR3 is 14 residues. V was trimmed by 3 bases and J by 2 bases, leaving 8 bases between them. CDR1 DFQATT and CDR2 SNEGSKA come from the germline V gene (reference sequence). The CDR3 DNA reads TGCAGTGCTAGTAGAAGGGCTGGGGCCAACGTCCTGACTTTC. Its protein product is CSASRRAGANVLTF.

This clonotype was counted a few times. The chain recombines TRBV27 with TRBJ2-7, with a possible D match to TRBD2 (5 bases). The CDR3 loop spans 13 amino acids. Per the germline V gene, CDR1 is MNHEY and CDR2 is SMNVEV (reference sequence). Between the trimmed V and J ends, which lost 8 bases and 3 bases, there was a span of 14 bases. CDR3 residues: CASSVARVYEQYF. CDR3 bases: TGTGCCAGCTCAGTGGCGCGGGTCTACGAGCAGTACTTC.

This clonotype came up a few times. This chain links TRBV6-1 with TRBJ2-7, with 7 nucleotides matching TRBD2. The V gene end was trimmed by 7 bases and the J gene end by 0 bases; junction bases not matched to a gene: 9. Germline CDR1 reads MNHNS; CDR2 reads SASEGT. The CDR3 contains 15 residues. Here the CDR3 DNA reads TGTGCCAGCATTGGTTGGGAGGGCCTCTCCTACGAGCAGTACTTC. Translation gives CASIGWEGLSYEQYF.

The chain joins TRBV19 to TRBJ2-5; the D call may be TRBD1 or TRBD2 (5 bases each). V was pared by 3 bases and J by 1 base, with 18 bases between. CDR1 LNHDA and CDR2 SQIVND come from the germline V gene (reference sequence). The CDR3 has 17 amino acids. The CDR3 bases are TGTGCCAGTAGTATTACCCGAGGGGCGGACGTCCAAGAGACCCAGTACTTC. Encoded protein: CASSITRGADVQETQYF.

This clonotype was counted between two and nine times. CDR3 protein: CASSHSGLAGEIGELFF. The CDR3 region has the DNA TGTGCCAGCAGCCACTCGGGACTAGCGGGAGAGATCGGGGAGCTGTTTTTT. The J gene is TRBJ2-2, the V gene TRBV6-1; 14 positions match TRBD2. The germline V gene encodes CDR1 MNHNS and CDR2 SASEGT. The CDR3 consists of 17 residues. J gave up 7 bases and V 6 bases, and 10 bases lay outside the gene matches.

V and J are TRBV6-2 or TRBV6-3 and TRBJ2-2; 7 nucleotides align to TRBD2. V lost 4 bases to trimming and J lost 7 bases; unmatched junction nucleotides: 6. The CDR3 totals 14 residues. Per germline, CDR1 MNHEY and CDR2 SVGEGT. The chain's CDR3 is CASSSSGSVGELFF. In DNA, the CDR3 is TGTGCCAGCAGTTCTAGCGGTTCGGTCGGGGAGCTGTTTTTT.

The chain carries TRBV7-9 and TRBJ2-7, with unresolved D. This CDR3 is built from 11 residues. Germline CDR1 SEHNR, CDR2 FQNEAQ (reference sequence). The germline V and J ends were trimmed by 11 bases and 3 bases, with 11 bases remaining between them. The CDR3 spells CAGTLDYEQYF. Written as DNA, the CDR3 is TGTGCCGGCACTCTGGACTACGAGCAGTACTTC.

The chain joins TRBV7-3 to TRBJ1-2; D ambiguous. The V gene lost 5 bases and the J gene lost 6 bases, with 16 bases spanning the gap. Germline V gene sequence: CDR1 SGHTA, CDR2 FQGTGA. The CDR3 spans 14 residues. CDR3 residues: CASSQGQDPHGYTF. DNA of the CDR3: TGTGCCAGCAGCCAAGGTCAGGACCCTCATGGCTACACCTTC.

The rearrangement joins TRBV5-1 to TRBJ1-1, with a weak D call TRBD1 (5 bases). The ends were cut back, 1 base at V and 10 bases at J, with 14 bases in the middle. Per the germline V gene, CDR1 is SGHRS and CDR2 is YFSETQ. CDR3 length: 13 residues. CDR3 residues: CASSLRGTDGAFF. The DNA of the CDR3 is TGCGCCAGCAGCTTGAGGGGCACTGACGGAGCTTTCTTT.

The chain is built from TRBV20-1 and TRBJ1-5; 8 positions agree with TRBD1. CDR3 size: 12 residues. Germline CDR1 reads DFQATT; CDR2 reads SNEGSKA (reference sequence). J lost 7 bases, V lost 2 bases, and 1 base had no gene match. CDR3 sequence: CSARHRGQPQHF. DNA of the CDR3: TGCAGTGCTAGACACAGGGGGCAGCCCCAGCATTTT.

This sequence joins TRBV6-2 or TRBV6-3 and TRBJ1-2; no clear D. This CDR3 comprises 15 residues. Trimming shortened V by 0 bases and J by 2 bases, and 10 bases separated the two germline ends. Germline values: CDR1 MNHEY, CDR2 SVGEGT. The CDR3 reads CASSYSLQNNYGYTF. The CDR3 region has the DNA TGTGCCAGCAGTTACTCGCTACAGAACAACTATGGCTACACCTTC.

This clonotype came up many times. This CDR3 reads CSASGQGYEQYF. CDR3 bases: TGCAGTGCTAGCGGACAGGGGTACGAGCAGTACTTC. The chain joins TRBV20-1 to TRBJ2-7; 9 bases match TRBD1. There are 12 residues in the CDR3. The germline gives CDR1 DFQATT, CDR2 SNEGSKA (reference sequence). V shed 3 bases and J 4 bases; nucleotides not matched to a gene: 1.

The CDR3 coding sequence is TGTGCCTGGAGTCCCTGGGACACCGACTACGAGCAGTACTTC. Translating it yields CAWSPWDTDYEQYF. The chain employs TRBV30 and TRBJ2-7, with a weak D call TRBD1 (6 bases). Germline V gives CDR1 GTSNPN, CDR2 SVGIG (reference sequence). V was trimmed by 2 bases and J by 3 bases, leaving 14 bases between them. The CDR3 spans 14 residues.

J is TRBJ1-3 and V is TRBV18; D not certain. The germline CDR1 and CDR2 sequences are KGHSH and LQKENI. Trimming pared 3 bases from V and 8 bases from J, leaving 11 bases between. The length of the CDR3 is 13 residues. The CDR3 DNA reads as TGTGCCAGCTCACCCACCGCCGAGGACACCATATATTTT. Translation gives CASSPTAEDTIYF.

This chain connects TRBV3-1 to TRBJ1-1; no clear D gene. The CDR3 extends over 14 amino acids. Germline values: CDR1 LGHDT, CDR2 YNNKEL (reference sequence). Trimming left V 2 bases short and J 1 base short, with 8 bases between. The CDR3 region is CASSQTLRNTEAFF. The CDR3 bases are TGTGCCAGCAGCCAAACTCTGAGGAACACTGAAGCTTTCTTT.

A few counts support this clonotype. This CDR3 is CASSSGAIYGYTF. In DNA, the CDR3 is TGTGCCAGCAGCTCGGGAGCGATCTATGGCTACACCTTC. The V call is TRBV6-1, the J call TRBJ1-2; no definite D call. The CDR3 has 13 amino acids. The germline V gene encodes CDR1 MNHNS and CDR2 SASEGT. Deletions cut 6 bases from V and 4 bases from J, with 12 bases between.

The gene calls are TRBV12-3 or TRBV12-4 and TRBJ2-5, with D maybe TRBD1 (6 bases). V shed 3 bases and J shed 8 bases, with 19 bases lying between them. The length of the CDR3 is 15 residues. The CDR3 region has the DNA TGTGCCAGCAGTTTCCAGGGGCCCCCCCTGGTCACCCAGTACTTC. Protein product: CASSFQGPPLVTQYF.

This clonotype was observed a handful of times. The chain joins TRBV30 to TRBJ1-2; D remains ambiguous. Trimming stripped 4 bases from V and 7 bases from J, with 13 bases between. CDR1 is GTSNPN and CDR2 is SVGIG in the germline V gene (reference sequence). The CDR3 is 12 residues long. The CDR3 reads CAWNKPEGGYTF. CDR3 sequence (DNA): TGTGCCTGGAATAAGCCTGAGGGTGGCTACACCTTC.

In the case of this clonotype: The junction differs from germline at one of its ends, possibly a read error. The gene calls are TRBV2 and TRBJ2-7, with D possibly being TRBD1 (6 bases). Germline V gene lookup returns CDR1 SNHLY and CDR2 FYNNEI. The CDR3 has 12 amino acids. The CDR3 is CASSVFRTDLNF. CDR3 coding DNA: TGTGCCAGCAGTGTTTTTAGGACAGACTTAAACTTC.

This clonotype was detected ten times or more. The chain couples TRBV28 to TRBJ1-1, with TRBD1 identical over 7 bases. CDR1 and CDR2 (germline): MDHEN, SYDVKM. The CDR3 has 14 residues. The trim removed 5 bases at V and 4 bases at J, leaving 7 bases unmatched. CDR3 sequence (DNA): TGTGCCAGCAGTCTAACAGGGGTAGGCACTGAAGCTTTCTTT. This codes for CASSLTGVGTEAFF.

With respect to this clonotype: A much larger clone differs by one base, so this may be a read error. The conserved phenylalanine or tryptophan is not found at the CDR3 terminus, so this likely reflects a read error. The chain has TRBV28 and TRBJ1-2, with a possible D match to TRBD1 (5 bases). This CDR3 has 14 residues. Trimming stripped 8 bases from V and 4 bases from J, with 17 bases between. Germline V CDR1 and CDR2: MDHEN, SYDVKM. CDR3 sequence (DNA): TGTGCCAGCTTATCCAGGGTGTCTGGCTATGGCTACACCCTC. It specifies CASLSRVSGYGYTL.

The gene calls are TRBV5-1 and TRBJ1-1; no firm D call. The CDR3 spans 14 residues. Germline lookup yields CDR1 SGHRS and CDR2 YFSETQ. V lost 2 bases and J 1 base, leaving 9 bases between the germline ends. DNA for the CDR3: TGCGCCAGCAGCTTCGCATCTTCGAACACTGAAGCTTTCTTT. Its translation is CASSFASSNTEAFF.

J is TRBJ2-3 and V is TRBV20-1; D is possibly TRBD2 (5 bases). V lost 5 bases and J 2 bases, leaving 14 bases between the germline ends. Germline V CDR1 and CDR2: DFQATT, SNEGSKA (reference sequence). The CDR3 extends over 14 amino acids. CDR3 amino acids: CSAESGKTTDTQYF. The CDR3 region has the DNA TGCAGTGCTGAAAGCGGAAAAACCACAGATACGCAGTATTTT.